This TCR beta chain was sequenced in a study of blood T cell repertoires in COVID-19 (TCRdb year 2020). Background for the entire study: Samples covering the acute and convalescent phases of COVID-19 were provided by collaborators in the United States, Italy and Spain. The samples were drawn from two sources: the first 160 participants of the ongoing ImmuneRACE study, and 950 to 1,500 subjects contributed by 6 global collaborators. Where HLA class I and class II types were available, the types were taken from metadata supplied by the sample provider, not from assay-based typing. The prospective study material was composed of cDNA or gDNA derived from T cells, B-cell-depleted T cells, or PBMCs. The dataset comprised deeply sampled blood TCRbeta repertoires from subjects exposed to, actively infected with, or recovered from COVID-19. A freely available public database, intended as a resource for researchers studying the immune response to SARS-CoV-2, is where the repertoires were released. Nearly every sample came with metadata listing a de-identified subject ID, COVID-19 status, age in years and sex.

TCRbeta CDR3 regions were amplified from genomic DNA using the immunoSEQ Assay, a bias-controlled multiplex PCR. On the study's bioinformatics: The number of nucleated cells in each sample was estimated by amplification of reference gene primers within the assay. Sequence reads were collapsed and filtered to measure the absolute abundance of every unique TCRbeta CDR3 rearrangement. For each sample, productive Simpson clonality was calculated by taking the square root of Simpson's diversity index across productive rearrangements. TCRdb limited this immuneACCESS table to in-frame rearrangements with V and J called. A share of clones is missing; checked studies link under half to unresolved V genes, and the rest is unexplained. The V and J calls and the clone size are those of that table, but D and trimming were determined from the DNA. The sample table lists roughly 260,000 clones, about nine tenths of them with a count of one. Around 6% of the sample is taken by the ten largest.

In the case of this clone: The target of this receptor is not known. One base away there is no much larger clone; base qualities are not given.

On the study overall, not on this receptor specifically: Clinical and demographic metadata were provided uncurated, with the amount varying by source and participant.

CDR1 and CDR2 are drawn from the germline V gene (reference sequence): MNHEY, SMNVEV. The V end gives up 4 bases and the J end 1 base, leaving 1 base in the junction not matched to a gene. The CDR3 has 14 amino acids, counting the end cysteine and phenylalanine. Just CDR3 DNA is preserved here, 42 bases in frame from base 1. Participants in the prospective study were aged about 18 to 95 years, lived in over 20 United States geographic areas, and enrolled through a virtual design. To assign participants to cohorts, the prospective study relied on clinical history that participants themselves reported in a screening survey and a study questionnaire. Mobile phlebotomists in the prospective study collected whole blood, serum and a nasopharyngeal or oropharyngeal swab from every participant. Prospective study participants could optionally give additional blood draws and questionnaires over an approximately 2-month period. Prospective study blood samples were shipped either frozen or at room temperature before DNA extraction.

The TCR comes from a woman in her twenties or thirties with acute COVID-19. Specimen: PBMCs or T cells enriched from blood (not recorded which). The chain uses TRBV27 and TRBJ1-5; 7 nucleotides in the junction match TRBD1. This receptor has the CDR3 CASSSGGSNQPQHF. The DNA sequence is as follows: TGTGCCAGCAGTTCAGGGGGAAGCAATCAGCCCCAGCATTTT.